A selection of T cell receptor beta chains follows, all from one sample in a study of shared clonotypes between healthy human individuals. Here immunoSEQ multiplex PCR was the method, and the copy in TCRdb shows in-frame clones only, minus some. The repertoire holds around 2.1 million clones, with about 93% as singletons. Sequencing was performed on naive CD8+ T cells from PBMCs. These receptors all stem from a man aged 18 to 30 in good health. Some clones in this sample may be carry-over from other donors' samples. Both conserved end residues are part of each CDR3. Fields, in order: V gene, J gene, CDR3 protein.

>TRBV19|TRBJ1-1
CASSGLRVGAMNTEAFF
>TRBV30|TRBJ2-1
CAWGLAGPDEQFF
>TRBV14|TRBJ2-7
CASSQAWGPYEQYF
>TRBV27|TRBJ2-7
CASSFGRTYEQYF
>TRBV4-3|TRBJ2-5
CASSQATGFQETQYF
>TRBV28|TRBJ1-1
CASRRSTRASEAFF
>TRBV6-5|TRBJ1-1
CASSAGHMNTEAFF
>TRBV5-1|TRBJ2-6
CASSLAGLKGGANVLTF
>TRBV7-6|TRBJ2-3
CASSLTTGRTDTQYF
>TRBV7-2|TRBJ2-7
CASTVTSPSGLQYF
>TRBV5-6|TRBJ2-3
CASSSTSGDSTDTQYF
>TRBV7-9|TRBJ1-1
CASTGAPLDSYTEAFF
>TRBV5-1|TRBJ2-7
CASSLNGQGHEQYF
>TRBV19|TRBJ2-2
CASRIGNTGELFF
>TRBV28|TRBJ2-1
CAALDGPRSYNEQFF
>TRBV19|TRBJ2-1
CASSIVGGASSYNEQFF
>TRBV6-1|TRBJ2-7
CASSEGQWGAYEQYF
>TRBV29-1|TRBJ2-5
CSVEDMTESVETQYF
>TRBV29-1|TRBJ1-1
CSVGPGHMNTEAFF
>TRBV5-1|TRBJ2-3
CASNGGLEVDTQYF
>TRBV28|TRBJ2-7
CASRLRDGLYEQYF
>TRBV28|TRBJ2-3
CASSFRPDITDTQYF
>TRBV13|TRBJ2-2
CASSPGENTNTGELFF
>TRBV11-2|TRBJ2-7
CASSSRELYYEQYF
>TRBV7-8|TRBJ1-5
CASSARTGRGNQPQHF
>TRBV6-1|TRBJ2-3
CASRTGHRPDTQYF
>TRBV27|TRBJ1-3
CASSLARGNTIYF